This T cell receptor beta chain comes out of a study of metastatic and nonmetastatic thyroid tumors (dated by TCRdb to between 2020 and 2021). Regarding the study in general: Repertoires from peripheral blood and from tumor or nodule tissue samples of malignant and benign thyroid patients were compared.

None of the patients had been given any treatment before thyroid surgery. The study retrospectively analysed patient clinical samples collected from about 2012 to 2019 using T-cell receptor beta sequencing. Study-level results and caveats: TCR beta diversity was reported as significantly higher in malignant tumors than in benign nodules, in both blood and tumor samples.

The library was obtained by PCR. Instrument used: Illumina HiSeq 4000. High-throughput sequencing was used to profile the CDR3 region of the TCR beta-chain in every patient. The paper's processing steps were these. Drawing on CDR3 differences between clinicopathological groups, the researchers built a classifier meant to tell apart patients with distant-metastatic papillary thyroid cancer. To measure repertoire diversity the researchers used the Shannon index, while the Morisita-Horn index served to gauge how similar the tumor and blood repertoires were. TCRdb handled the public reads itself, with Q25 trimming in fastp and clone calling in MiXCR, and kept productive beta chains. It is TCRdb's table, rather than the study itself, that gives the V and J calls and clone size. A total of about 49,000 clones appear in this sample, roughly 4% of them only once. The top ten clones comprise roughly a tenth of the sample.

This clone was seen at least ten times. There is no known antigen for this receptor. No much larger clone exists at a distance of one base, and base qualities are not known. CDR1 GTSNPN and CDR2 SVGIG are derived from the germline V gene (reference sequence). V is pared back by 3 bases and J by 1 base, with 9 bases lying between the germline termini. Inclusive of the bounding cysteine and phenylalanine, the CDR3 is 13 residues long. The DNA shown is the 39-base CDR3, in frame from base 1. The chain is assembled from TRBV30 and TRBJ1-1, with the D gene call left open. Sequencing used blood. The receptor was derived from a female donor with papillary thyroid cancer or a benign thyroid nodule (not recorded which). Some clones in this sample may be carry-over from other donors' samples. In nucleotides, the sequence is TGTGCCTGGAGGACGAGGGCGAACACTGAAGCTTTCTTT. Translated, this is CAWRTRANTEAFF.